This TCR beta chain was sequenced in a study of blood T cell repertoires in COVID-19. Looking at the study overall: Sites across the United States, Italy and Spain contributed samples from acute and convalescent COVID-19.

Study members were between roughly 18 and 100 years old and lived in over 20 US regions. The length of the CDR3 is 16 residues. CDR1 and CDR2 (germline): LGHDT, YNNKEL (reference sequence). Trimming removed 3 bases from V and 10 bases from J, with 19 bases in between. As processed by the authors: By means of reference gene primer amplification, nucleated cell counts were estimated. Libraries were prepared by immunoSEQ multiplex PCR; TCRdb keeps only in-frame clonotypes and omits some of them. V and J calls and clone size come straight from that table; D and trimming were deduced from the DNA. The sample contains approximately 190,000 clones, roughly 80% of which appear only once.

The chain carries TRBV3-1 (or the pseudogene TRBV3-2) and TRBJ1-6; D unresolved. The clonotype originates from a woman between 55 and 75 years old with acute COVID-19. Specimen: PBMCs or T cells enriched from blood (not recorded which). CDR3 in amino acids: CASSQVRGWGGSPLHF. As DNA, the CDR3 is TGTGCCAGCAGCCAGGTTCGTGGGTGGGGAGGATCACCCCTCCACTTT.